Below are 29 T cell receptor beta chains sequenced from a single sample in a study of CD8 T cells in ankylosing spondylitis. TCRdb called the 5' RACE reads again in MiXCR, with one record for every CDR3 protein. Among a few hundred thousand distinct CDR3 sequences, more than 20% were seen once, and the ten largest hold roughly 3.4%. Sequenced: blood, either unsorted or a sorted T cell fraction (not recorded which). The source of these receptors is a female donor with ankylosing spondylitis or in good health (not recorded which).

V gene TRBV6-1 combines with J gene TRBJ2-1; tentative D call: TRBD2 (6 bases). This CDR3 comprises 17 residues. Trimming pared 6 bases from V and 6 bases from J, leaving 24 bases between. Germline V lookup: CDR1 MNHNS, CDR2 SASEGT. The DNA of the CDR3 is TGTGCCAGCAGGGGTCGGGACTTCTATTTTCGGGGCAATGAGCAGTTCTTC. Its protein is CASRGRDFYFRGNEQFF.

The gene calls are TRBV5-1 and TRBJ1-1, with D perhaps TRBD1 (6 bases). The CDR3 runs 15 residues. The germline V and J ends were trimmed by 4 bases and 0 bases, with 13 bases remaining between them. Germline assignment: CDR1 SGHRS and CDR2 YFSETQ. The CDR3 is CASSREGHLNTEAFF. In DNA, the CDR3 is TGCGCCAGCAGCAGAGAGGGACACCTGAACACTGAAGCTTTCTTT.

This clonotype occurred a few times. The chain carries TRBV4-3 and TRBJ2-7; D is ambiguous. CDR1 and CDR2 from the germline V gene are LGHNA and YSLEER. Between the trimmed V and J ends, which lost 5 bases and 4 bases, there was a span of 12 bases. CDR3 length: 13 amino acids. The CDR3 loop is CASSRQILYEQYF. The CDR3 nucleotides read TGCGCCAGCAGCAGGCAGATTTTATACGAGCAGTACTTC.

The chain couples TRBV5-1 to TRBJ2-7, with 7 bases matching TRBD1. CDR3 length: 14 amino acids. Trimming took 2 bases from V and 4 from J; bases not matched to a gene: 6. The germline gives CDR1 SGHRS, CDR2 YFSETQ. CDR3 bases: TGCGCCAGCAGCTTACAGGGGTCTGGGTACGAGCAGTACTTC. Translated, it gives CASSLQGSGYEQYF.

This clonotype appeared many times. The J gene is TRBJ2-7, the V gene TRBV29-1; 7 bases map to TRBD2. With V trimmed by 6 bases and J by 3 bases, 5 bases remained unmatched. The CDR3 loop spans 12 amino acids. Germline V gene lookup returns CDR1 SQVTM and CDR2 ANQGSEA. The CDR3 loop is CSVASGFYEQYF. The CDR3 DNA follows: TGCAGCGTCGCTAGCGGATTCTACGAGCAGTACTTC.

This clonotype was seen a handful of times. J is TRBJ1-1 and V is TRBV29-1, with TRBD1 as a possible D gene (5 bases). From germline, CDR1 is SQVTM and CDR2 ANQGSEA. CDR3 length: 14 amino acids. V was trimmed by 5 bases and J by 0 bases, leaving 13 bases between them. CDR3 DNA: TGCAGCGTTACCCCGGGACGGTTGAACACTGAAGCTTTCTTT. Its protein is CSVTPGRLNTEAFF.

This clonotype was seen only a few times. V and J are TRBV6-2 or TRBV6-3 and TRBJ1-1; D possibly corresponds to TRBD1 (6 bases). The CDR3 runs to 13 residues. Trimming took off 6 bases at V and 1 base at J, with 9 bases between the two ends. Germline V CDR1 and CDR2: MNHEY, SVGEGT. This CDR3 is CASRPGENTEAFF. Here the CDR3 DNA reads TGTGCCAGCAGGCCAGGGGAGAACACTGAAGCTTTCTTT.

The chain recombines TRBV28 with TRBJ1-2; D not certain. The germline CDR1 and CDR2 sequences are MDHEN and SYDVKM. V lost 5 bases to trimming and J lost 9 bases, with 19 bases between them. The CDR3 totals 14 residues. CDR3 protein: CASSLNGSPTSYTF. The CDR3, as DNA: TGTGCCAGCAGTCTAAATGGGAGCCCGACGAGCTACACCTTC.

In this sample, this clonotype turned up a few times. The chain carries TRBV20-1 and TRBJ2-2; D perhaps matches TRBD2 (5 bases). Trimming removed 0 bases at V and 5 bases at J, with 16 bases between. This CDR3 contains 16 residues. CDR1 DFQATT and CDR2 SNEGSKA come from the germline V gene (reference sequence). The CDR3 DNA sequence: TGCAGTGCTAGAGATATCGCCCAGCGGTCGACCGGGGAGCTGTTTTTT. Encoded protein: CSARDIAQRSTGELFF.

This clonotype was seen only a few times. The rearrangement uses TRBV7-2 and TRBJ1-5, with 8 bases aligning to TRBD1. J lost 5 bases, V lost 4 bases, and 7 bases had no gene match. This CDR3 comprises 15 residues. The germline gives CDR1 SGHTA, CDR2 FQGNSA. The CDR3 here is CASSSRGQGDQPQHF. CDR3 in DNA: TGTGCCAGCAGCTCCCGAGGACAGGGCGATCAGCCCCAGCATTTT.

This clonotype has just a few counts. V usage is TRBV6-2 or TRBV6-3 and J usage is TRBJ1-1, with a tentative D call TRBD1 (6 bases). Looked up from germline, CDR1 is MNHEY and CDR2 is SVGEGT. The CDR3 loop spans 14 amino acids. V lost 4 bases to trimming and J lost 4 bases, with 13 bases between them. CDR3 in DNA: TGTGCCAGCAGTTGGGGGCTGGGGGTCACTGAAGCTTTCTTT. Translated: CASSWGLGVTEAFF.

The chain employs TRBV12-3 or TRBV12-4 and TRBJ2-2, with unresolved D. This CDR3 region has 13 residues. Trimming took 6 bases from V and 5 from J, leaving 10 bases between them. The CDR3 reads CASSYSRTGELFF. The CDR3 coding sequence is TGTGCCAGCAGCTACTCTCGGACCGGGGAGCTGTTTTTT.

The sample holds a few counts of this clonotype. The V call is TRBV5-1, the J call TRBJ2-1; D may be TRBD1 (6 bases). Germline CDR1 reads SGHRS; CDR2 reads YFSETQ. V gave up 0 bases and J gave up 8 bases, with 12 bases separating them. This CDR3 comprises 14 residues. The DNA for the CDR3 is TGCGCCAGCAGCTTGGACAGGGTTGGACATGAGCAGTTCTTC. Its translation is CASSLDRVGHEQFF.

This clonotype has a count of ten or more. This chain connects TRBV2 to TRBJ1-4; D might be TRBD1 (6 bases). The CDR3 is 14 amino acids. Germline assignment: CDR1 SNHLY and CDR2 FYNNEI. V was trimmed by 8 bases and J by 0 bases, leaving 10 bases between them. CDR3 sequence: CASLRTATNEKLFF. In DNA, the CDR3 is TGTGCCAGCTTACGGACAGCAACTAATGAAAAACTGTTTTTT.

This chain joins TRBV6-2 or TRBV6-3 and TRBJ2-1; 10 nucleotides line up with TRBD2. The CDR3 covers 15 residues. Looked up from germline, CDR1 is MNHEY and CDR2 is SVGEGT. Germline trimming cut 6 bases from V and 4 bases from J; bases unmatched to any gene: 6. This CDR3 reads CASSPGTSAYNEQFF. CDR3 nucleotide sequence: TGTGCCAGCAGCCCCGGGACTAGCGCTTACAATGAGCAGTTCTTC.

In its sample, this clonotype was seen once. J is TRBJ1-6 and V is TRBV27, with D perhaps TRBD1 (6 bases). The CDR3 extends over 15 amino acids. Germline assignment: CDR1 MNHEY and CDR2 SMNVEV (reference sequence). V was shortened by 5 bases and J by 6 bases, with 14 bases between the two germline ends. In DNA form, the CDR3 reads TGTGCCAGCAGTCTTGCTTGGGGGGCTAATTCACCCCTCCACTTT. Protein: CASSLAWGANSPLHF.

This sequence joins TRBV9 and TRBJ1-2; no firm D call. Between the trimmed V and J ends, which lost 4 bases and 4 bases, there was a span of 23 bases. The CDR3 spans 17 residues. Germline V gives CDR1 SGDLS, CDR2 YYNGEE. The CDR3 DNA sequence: TGTGCCAGCAGCCCCAATGAGGGCCCCCGGGTTAGCTATGGCTACACCTTC. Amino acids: CASSPNEGPRVSYGYTF. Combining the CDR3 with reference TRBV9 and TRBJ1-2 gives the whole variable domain DSGVTQTPKHLITATGQRVTLRCSPRSGDLSVYWYQQSLDQGLQFLIQYYNGEERAKGNILERFSAQQFPDLHSELNLSSLELGDSALYFCASSPNEGPRVSYGYTFGSGTRLTVV.

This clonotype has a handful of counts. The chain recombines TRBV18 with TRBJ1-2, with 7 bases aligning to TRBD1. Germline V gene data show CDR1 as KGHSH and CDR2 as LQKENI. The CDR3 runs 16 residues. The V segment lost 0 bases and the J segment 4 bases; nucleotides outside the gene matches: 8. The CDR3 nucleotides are TGTGCCAGCTCACCACCGGGAGGGGGCTCCCTCTATGGCTACACCTTC. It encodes CASSPPGGGSLYGYTF.

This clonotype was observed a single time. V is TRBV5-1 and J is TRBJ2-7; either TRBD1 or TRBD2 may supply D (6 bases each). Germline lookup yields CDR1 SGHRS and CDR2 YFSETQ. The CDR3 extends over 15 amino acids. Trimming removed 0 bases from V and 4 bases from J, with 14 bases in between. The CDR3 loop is CASSLGERRGYEQYF. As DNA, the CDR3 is TGCGCCAGCAGCTTGGGGGAGCGGAGGGGGTACGAGCAGTACTTC. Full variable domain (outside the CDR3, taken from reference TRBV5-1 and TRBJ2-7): KAGVTQTPRYLIKTRGQQVTLSCSPISGHRSVSWYQQTPGQGLQFLFEYFSETQRNKGNFPGRFSGRQFSNSRSEMNVSTLELGDSALYLCASSLGERRGYEQYFGPGTRLTVT.

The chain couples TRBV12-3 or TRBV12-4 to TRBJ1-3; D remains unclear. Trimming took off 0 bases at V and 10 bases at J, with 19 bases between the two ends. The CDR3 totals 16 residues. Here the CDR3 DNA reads TGTGCCAGCAGTTTAGCTGGTAGGACTTCTGGAAGTACCATATATTTT. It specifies CASSLAGRTSGSTIYF.

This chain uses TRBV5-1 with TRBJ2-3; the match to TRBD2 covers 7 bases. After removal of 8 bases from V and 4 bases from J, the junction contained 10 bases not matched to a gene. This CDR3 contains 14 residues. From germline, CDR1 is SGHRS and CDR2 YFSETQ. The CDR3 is CASKTLASADTQYF. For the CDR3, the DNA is TGCGCCAGTAAAACACTAGCGTCGGCAGATACGCAGTATTTT.

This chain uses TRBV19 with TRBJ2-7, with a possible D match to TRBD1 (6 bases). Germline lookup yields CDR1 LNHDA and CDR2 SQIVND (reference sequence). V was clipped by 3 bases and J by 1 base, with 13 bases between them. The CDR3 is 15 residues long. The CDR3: CASSITGKWSYEQYF. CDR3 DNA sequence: TGTGCCAGTAGTATCACAGGGAAGTGGTCCTACGAGCAGTACTTC.

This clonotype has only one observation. CDR3: CSARVVAGYNEQFF. The CDR3 DNA follows: TGCAGTGCTAGAGTAGTAGCGGGGTACAATGAGCAGTTCTTC. J is TRBJ2-1 and V is TRBV20-1, with 8 bases lining up with TRBD2. Germline CDR1 is DFQATT and CDR2 is SNEGSKA (reference sequence). The length of the CDR3 is 14 residues. The ends lost 1 base at V and 4 bases at J; junction bases unmatched: 3.

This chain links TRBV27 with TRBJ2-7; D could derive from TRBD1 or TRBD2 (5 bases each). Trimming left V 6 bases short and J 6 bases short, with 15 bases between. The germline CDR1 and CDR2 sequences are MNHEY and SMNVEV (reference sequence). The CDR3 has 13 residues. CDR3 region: CASRRGRLSEQYF. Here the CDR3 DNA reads TGTGCCAGCAGACGGGGACGCCTTTCCGAGCAGTACTTC.

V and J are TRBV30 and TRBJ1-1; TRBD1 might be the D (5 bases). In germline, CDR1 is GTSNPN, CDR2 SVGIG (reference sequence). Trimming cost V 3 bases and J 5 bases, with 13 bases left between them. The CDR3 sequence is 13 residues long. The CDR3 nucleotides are TGTGCCTGGAGGCCGGGACGGCGGACTGAAGCTTTCTTT. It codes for CAWRPGRRTEAFF.

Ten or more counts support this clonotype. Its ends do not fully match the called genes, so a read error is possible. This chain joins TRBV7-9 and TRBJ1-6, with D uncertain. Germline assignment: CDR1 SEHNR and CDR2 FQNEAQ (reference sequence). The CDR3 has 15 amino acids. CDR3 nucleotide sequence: TGTGCCACCAGCCGTGAAGTTACGGGTTCTTCACCCCTCCACTTT. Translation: CATSREVTGSSPLHF.

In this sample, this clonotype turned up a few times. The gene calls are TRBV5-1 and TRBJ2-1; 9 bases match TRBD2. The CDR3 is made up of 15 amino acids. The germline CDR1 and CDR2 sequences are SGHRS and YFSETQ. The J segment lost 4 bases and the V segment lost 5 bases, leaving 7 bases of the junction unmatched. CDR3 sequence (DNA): TGCGCCAGCAGTGACGCTAGCGGGATTTACAATGAGCAGTTCTTC. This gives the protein CASSDASGIYNEQFF. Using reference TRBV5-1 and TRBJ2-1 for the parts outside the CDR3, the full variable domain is KAGVTQTPRYLIKTRGQQVTLSCSPISGHRSVSWYQQTPGQGLQFLFEYFSETQRNKGNFPGRFSGRQFSNSRSEMNVSTLELGDSALYLCASSDASGIYNEQFFGPGTRLTVL.

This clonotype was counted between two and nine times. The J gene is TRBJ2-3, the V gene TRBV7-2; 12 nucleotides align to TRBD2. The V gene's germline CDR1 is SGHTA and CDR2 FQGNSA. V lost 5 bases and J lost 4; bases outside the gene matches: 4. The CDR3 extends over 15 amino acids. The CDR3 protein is CASSILAGGADTQYF. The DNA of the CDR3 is TGTGCCAGCAGCATACTAGCGGGAGGAGCAGATACGCAGTATTTT.

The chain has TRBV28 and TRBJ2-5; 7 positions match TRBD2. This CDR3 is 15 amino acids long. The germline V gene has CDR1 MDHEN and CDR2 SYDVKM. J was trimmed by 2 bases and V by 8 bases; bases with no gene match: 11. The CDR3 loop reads CASGLSGAGQETQYF. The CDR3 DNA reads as TGTGCCAGCGGACTCAGCGGAGCGGGACAAGAGACCCAGTACTTC.